This TCR beta chain was captured by sequencing in a study of pediatric ulcerative colitis. Study-level results: Two patients had blood samples with substantially reduced template counts.

Turning to this clone: Antigen: not known.

The diagnostic colonoscopy in ulcerative colitis patients preceded any immunosuppressive treatment. At colonoscopy, a blood sample was also collected. Up to 500,000 reads were sequenced per sample. Libraries were prepared by immunoSEQ multiplex PCR; TCRdb keeps only in-frame clonotypes and omits some of them. The sample lists fewer than 40,000 clones; roughly four fifths were seen once. V trimming: 3 bases; J trimming: 7 bases; junction bases outside the gene matches: 6. Looked up from germline, CDR1 is LNHDA and CDR2 is SQIVND (reference sequence). The CDR3 spans 14 residues. The genes are TRBV19 and TRBJ2-1; TRBD2 matches 7 bases. Sequenced material: blood. The receptor comes from a boy younger than 18 with severe ulcerative colitis. The CDR3 spells CASSMGGFYNEQFF. CDR3 coding DNA: TGTGCCAGTAGTATGGGGGGGTTTTATAATGAGCAGTTCTTC.